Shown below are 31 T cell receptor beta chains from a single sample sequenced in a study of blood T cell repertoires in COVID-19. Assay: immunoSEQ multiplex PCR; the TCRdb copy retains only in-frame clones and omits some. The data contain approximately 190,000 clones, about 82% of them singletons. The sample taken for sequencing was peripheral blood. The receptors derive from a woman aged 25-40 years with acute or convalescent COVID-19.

Written as DNA, the CDR3 is TGTGCCAGCAGCTTGGACGGAATCCTAGGCTTGAACACTGAAGCTTTCTTT. The encoded protein is CASSLDGILGLNTEAFF. This sequence joins TRBV5-4 and TRBJ1-1; D remains ambiguous. Deletions cut 0 bases from V and 0 bases from J, with 15 bases between. The CDR3 loop spans 17 amino acids. The V gene's germline CDR1 is SGHNT and CDR2 YYREEE (reference sequence).

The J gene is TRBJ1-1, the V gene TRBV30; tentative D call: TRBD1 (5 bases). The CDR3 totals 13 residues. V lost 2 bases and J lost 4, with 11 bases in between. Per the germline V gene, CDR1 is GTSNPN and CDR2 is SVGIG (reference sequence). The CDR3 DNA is TGTGCCTGGAGTCAGGGCGGGGGCACTGAAGCTTTCTTT. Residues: CAWSQGGGTEAFF.

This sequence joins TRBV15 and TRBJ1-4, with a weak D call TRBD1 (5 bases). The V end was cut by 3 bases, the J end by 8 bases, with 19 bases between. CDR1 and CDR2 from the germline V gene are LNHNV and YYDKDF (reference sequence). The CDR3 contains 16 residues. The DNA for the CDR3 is TGTGCCACCAGCAGCGGGACTGGGGCCGGATGGGAAAAACTGTTTTTT. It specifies CATSSGTGAGWEKLFF.

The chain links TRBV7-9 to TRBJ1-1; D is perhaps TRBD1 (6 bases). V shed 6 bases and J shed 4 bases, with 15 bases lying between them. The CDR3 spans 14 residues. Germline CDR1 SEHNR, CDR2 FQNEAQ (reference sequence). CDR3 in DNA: TGTGCCAGCAGTCCAGAAACAGGGTTCACTGAAGCTTTCTTT. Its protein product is CASSPETGFTEAFF.

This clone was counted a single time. CDR3 sequence: CASSPKPPAGINEQFF. The CDR3 DNA reads TGTGCCAGCAGCCCTAAGCCCCCAGCGGGAATCAATGAGCAGTTCTTC. The rearrangement joins TRBV3-1 (or the pseudogene TRBV3-2) to TRBJ2-1; the match to TRBD2 covers 7 bases. The CDR3 runs 16 residues. Germline trimming cut 4 bases from V and 6 bases from J; bases unmatched to any gene: 12. CDR1 LGHDT and CDR2 YNNKEL come from the germline V gene (reference sequence).

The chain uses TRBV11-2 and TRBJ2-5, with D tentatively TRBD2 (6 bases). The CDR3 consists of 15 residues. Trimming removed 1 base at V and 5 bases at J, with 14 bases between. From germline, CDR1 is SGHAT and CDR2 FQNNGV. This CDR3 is CASSLGGVRSETQYF. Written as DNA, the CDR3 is TGTGCCAGCAGCTTAGGCGGGGTCCGTTCCGAGACCCAGTACTTC.

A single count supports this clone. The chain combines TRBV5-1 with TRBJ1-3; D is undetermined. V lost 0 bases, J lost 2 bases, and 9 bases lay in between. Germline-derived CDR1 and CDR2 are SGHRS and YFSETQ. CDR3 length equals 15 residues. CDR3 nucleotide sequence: TGCGCCAGCAGCTTGGATCGGCAGGCTGGAAACACCATATATTTT. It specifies CASSLDRQAGNTIYF.

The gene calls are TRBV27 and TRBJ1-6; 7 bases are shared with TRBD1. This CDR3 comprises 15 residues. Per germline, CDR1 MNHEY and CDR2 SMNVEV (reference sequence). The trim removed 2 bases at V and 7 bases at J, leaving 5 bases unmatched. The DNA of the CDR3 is TGTGCCAGCAGTTTAAGGGACAGTCGGAATTCACCCCTCCACTTT. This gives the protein CASSLRDSRNSPLHF.

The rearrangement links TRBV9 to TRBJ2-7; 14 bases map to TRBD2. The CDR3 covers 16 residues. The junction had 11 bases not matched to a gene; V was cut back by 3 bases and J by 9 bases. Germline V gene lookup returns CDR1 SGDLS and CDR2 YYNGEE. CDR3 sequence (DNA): TGTGCCAGCAGCGCCCCCGGGACTAGCGGGGGTGGAGTGCAGTACTTC. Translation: CASSAPGTSGGGVQYF.

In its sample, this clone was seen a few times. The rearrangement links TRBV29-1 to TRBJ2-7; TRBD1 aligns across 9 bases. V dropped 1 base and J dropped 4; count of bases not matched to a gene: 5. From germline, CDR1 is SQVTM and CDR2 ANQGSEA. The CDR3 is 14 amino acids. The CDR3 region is CSVEGGQGGYEQYF. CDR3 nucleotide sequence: TGCAGCGTTGAAGGGGGACAGGGTGGGTACGAGCAGTACTTC.

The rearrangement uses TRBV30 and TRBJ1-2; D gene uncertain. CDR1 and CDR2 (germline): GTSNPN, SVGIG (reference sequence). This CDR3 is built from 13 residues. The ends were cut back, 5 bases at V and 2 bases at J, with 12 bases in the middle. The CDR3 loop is CAWRASPNYGYTF. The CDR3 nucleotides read TGTGCCTGGCGCGCCTCTCCAAACTATGGCTACACCTTC.

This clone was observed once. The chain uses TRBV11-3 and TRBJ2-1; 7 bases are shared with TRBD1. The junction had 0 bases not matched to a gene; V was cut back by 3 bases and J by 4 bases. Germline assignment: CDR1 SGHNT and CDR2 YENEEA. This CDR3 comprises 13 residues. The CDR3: CASSLTGYNEQFF. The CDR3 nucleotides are TGTGCCAGCAGCTTGACAGGGTACAATGAGCAGTTCTTC.

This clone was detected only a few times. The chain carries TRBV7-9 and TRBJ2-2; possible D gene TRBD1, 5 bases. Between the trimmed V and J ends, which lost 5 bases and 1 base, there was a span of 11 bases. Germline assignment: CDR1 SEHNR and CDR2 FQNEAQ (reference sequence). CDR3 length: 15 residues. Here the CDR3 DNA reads TGTGCCAGCAGCCTAGGGGCAGGGAACACCGGGGAGCTGTTTTTT. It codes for CASSLGAGNTGELFF.

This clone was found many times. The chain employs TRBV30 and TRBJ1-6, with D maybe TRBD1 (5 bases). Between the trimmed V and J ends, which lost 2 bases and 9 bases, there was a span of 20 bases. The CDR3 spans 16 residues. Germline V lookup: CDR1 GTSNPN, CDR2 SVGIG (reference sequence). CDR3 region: CAWSLGHKYPVSPLHF. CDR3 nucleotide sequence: TGTGCCTGGAGTTTAGGACACAAGTATCCCGTTTCACCCCTCCACTTT.

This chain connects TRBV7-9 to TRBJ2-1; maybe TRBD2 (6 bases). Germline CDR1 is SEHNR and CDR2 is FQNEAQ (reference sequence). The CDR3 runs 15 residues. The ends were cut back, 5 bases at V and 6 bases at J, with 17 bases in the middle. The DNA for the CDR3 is TGTGCCAGCAGCCCCCCAGTACGGGAGTTCAATGAGCAGTTCTTC. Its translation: CASSPPVREFNEQFF.

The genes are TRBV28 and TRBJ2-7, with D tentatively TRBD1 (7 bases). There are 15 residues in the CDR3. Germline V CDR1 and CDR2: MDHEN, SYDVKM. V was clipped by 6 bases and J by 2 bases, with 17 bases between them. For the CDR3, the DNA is TGTGCCAGCAGCGCAAACCTCAGGGGGGCCTACGAGCAGTACTTC. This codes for CASSANLRGAYEQYF.

In nucleotides, the CDR3 is TGTGCCAGCAGTTTATCAACAGGGGGAACCATGAACACTGAAGCTTTCTTT. Its protein product is CASSLSTGGTMNTEAFF. V is TRBV28 and J is TRBJ1-1; 8 nucleotides agree with TRBD1. This CDR3 contains 17 residues. In germline, CDR1 is MDHEN, CDR2 SYDVKM. The V and J ends lost 1 base and 0 bases, in that order; junction bases with no gene match: 7.

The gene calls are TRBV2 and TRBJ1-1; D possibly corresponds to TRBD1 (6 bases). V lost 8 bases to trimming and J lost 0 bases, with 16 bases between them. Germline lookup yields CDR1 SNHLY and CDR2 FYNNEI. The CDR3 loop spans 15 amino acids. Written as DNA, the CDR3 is TGTGCCAGCGGGGCAGGGGCCCTCATGAACACTGAAGCTTTCTTT. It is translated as CASGAGALMNTEAFF.

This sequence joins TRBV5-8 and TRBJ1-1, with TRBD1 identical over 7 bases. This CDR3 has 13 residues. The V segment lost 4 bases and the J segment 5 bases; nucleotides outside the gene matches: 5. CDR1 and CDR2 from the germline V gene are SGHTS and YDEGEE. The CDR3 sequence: CASSHSGGTEAFF. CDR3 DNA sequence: TGTGCCAGCAGCCATTCAGGGGGTACTGAAGCTTTCTTT.

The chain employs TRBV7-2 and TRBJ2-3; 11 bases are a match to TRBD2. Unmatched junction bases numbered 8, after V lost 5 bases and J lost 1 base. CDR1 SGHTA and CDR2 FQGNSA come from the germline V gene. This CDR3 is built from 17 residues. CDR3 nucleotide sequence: TGTGCCAGCAGCCGTCGACTAGCGGGGACTGGCACAGATACGCAGTATTTT. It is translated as CASSRRLAGTGTDTQYF.

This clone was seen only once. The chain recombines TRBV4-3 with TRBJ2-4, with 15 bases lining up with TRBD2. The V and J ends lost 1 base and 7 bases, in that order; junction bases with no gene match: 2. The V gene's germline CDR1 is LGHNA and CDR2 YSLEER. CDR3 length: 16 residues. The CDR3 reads CASSQGGTSGRNIQYF. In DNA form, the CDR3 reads TGCGCCAGCAGCCAAGGGGGGACTAGCGGGAGGAACATTCAGTACTTC.

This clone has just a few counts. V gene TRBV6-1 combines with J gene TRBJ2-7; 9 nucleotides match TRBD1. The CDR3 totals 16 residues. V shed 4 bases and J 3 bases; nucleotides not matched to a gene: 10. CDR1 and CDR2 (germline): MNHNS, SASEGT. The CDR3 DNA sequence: TGTGCCAGCAGTGGCCAAAAACAGGGGGCAATCTACGAGCAGTACTTC. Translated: CASSGQKQGAIYEQYF.

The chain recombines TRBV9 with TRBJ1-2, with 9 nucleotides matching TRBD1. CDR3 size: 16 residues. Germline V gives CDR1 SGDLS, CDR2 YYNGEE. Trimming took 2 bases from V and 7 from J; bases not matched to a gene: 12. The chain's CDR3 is CASSVPGTGQKGGYTF. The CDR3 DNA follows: TGTGCCAGCAGCGTTCCCGGGACAGGGCAGAAAGGTGGCTACACCTTC.

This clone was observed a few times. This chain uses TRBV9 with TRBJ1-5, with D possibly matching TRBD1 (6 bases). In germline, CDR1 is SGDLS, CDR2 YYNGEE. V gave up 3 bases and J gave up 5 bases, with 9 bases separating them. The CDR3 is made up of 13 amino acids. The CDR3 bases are TGTGCCAGCAGCGCGGGACATGATCAGCCCCAGCATTTT. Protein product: CASSAGHDQPQHF.

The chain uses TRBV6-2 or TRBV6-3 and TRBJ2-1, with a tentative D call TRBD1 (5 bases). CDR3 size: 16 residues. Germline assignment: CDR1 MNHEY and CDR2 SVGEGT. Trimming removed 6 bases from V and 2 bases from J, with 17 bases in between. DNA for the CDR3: TGTGCCAGCAGCCCCCCAGGGCAGAGGACCTACAATGAGCAGTTCTTC. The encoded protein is CASSPPGQRTYNEQFF.

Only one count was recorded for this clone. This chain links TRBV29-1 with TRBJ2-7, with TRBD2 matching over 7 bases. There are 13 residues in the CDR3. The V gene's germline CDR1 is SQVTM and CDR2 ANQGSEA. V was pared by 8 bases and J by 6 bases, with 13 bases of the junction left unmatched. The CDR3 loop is CSIEREGLGEQYF. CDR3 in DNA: TGCAGCATCGAAAGGGAGGGACTGGGCGAGCAGTACTTC.

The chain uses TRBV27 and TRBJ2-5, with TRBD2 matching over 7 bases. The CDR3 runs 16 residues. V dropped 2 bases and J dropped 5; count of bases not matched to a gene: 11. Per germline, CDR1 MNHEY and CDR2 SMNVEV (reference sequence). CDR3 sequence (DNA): TGTGCCAGCAGTTTAAATGGGTTAGCGGGTCGGGAGACCCAGTACTTC. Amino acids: CASSLNGLAGRETQYF.

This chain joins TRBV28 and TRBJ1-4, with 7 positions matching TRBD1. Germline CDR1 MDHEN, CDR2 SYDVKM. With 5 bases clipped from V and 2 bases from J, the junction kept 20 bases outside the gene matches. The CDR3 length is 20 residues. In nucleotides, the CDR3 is TGTGCCAGCAGTCCCGCCGCATGGGGACTGGACAGGAAGACTAATGAAAAACTGTTTTTT. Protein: CASSPAAWGLDRKTNEKLFF.

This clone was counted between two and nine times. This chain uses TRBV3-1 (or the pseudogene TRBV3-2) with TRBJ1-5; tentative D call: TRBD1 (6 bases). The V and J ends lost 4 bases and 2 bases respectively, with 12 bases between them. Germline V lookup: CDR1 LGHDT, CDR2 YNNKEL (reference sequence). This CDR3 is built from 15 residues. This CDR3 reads CASSRDTLGNQPQHF. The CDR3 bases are TGTGCCAGCAGCCGGGACACCCTAGGCAATCAGCCCCAGCATTTT.

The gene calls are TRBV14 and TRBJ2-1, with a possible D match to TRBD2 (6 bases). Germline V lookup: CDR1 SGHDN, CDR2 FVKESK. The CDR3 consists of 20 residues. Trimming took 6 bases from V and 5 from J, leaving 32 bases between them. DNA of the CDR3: TGTGCCAGCAGGGCAAGAAATCCCTACACTAGCTACAAAACCCACAATGAGCAGTTCTTC. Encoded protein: CASRARNPYTSYKTHNEQFF.

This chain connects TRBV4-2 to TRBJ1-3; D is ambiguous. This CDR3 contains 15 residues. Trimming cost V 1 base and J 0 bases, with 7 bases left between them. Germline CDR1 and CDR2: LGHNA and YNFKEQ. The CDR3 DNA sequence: TGTGCCAGCAGCCAAGCCATAGTCTCTGGAAACACCATATATTTT. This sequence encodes CASSQAIVSGNTIYF.